The source of this TCR beta chain is a study of blood T cells in healthy people across ages (dated by TCRdb to between 2015 and 2016). Concerning the study at large: Template switching captured roughly one uniquely barcoded TCR beta cDNA molecule per two T cells in model experiments. Using deep sequencing normalized with unique cDNA molecular identifiers, the study measured how TCR beta repertoire diversity changes with age. To avoid experimental bias, donors of different ages were randomly spread across the sequencing lanes. Four age groups were formed from the donors: young (average about 15 years), middle-aged (around 37), aged (approximately 60) and long-lived (82). For two donors (one aged 18 to 30 and one aged 80 or older), the study analyzed two additional independent replicas of 1 million unique cDNA reads from the same blood draw. Beyond this particular receptor, the publication reports: The long-lived group showed more naive CD4+ T cells, fewer expanded clones and increased TCR diversity than the aged group, suggesting age selection. Observed TCR beta diversity correlated strongly with the percentage of naive T cells measured by flow cytometry. Estimates of total diversity based on one million sequenced T cells were regarded as lower bounds and as underestimates. The CMV infection status of donors was not known, potentially confounding age-related changes in expanded clonotypes. Observed TCR beta diversity per million T cells fell roughly linearly with age, and a significant reduction was already apparent by age about 36. Since profiling was done on bulk unsorted PBMCs, naive and antigen-experienced compartments could not be conclusively compared.

The CDR3 measures 15 amino acids from cysteine to phenylalanine. Just the 45-base CDR3 DNA is kept, in frame starting at base 1. The germline V end is reduced by 5 bases and the J end by 5 bases; junction bases left unmatched: 5. To prepare the library, 5' RACE was applied. Sequenced using an Illumina HiSeq 2500. The second PCR ran for about 6 to 12 cycles and used a J-beta primer mix along with a sample-barcoded 5' primer. A unique molecular identifier was introduced onto each TCR beta cDNA molecule by a template-switch 5' adaptor carrying 12 random nucleotides. Each sample yielded at least 3 million CDR3-containing paired-end reads. The Mint cDNA synthesis kit, primed by a TRBC-specific oligonucleotide, was used to synthesize first-strand cDNA from all RNA. Following uracil-DNA glycosylase treatment, all cDNA underwent a first 18-cycle PCR with the universal primers M1SS and BC2_uni_R. As for the authors' bioinformatics: For normalization, 1 million high-quality reads were randomly selected from each sample, with every read carrying a distinct molecular identifier. Reads with shared molecular identifiers were discarded instead of being binned into consensus sequences. MiTCR, run with a Q25 quality threshold and the strictest error-elimination algorithm, handled CDR3 identification, clonotype clustering and error correction. A nonparametric unseen species model with Euler transformation was used to estimate a lower bound on total TCR beta diversity. The public reads were reanalyzed by TCRdb: fastp trimming at Q25, MiXCR alignment, in-frame beta chains only. Rows with one shared CDR3 protein collapse into an entry with the most common genes and DNA. V and J calls and clone size were set by TCRdb, not the authors. The sample has roughly 1,700,000 distinct CDR3 sequences on record, under 30% of them singletons. Together, the top ten hold around 7.7% of the sample.

The donors were roughly 38 Caucasian individuals from Russia, aged roughly 6 to 90 years, who were systemically healthy. Approximately 9.7 milliliters of peripheral blood were drawn from each donor into EDTA-treated Vacutainer tubes. Ficoll-Paque density-gradient centrifugation was used to isolate PBMCs, with at least 6 million per sample. Trizol reagent was used to extract total RNA from the PBMCs, yielding at least 6 micrograms per sample. For every donor, flow cytometry on a PBMC aliquot measured the percentage of naive CD45RAhigh/CD27high T cells. There are a few counts of this clonotype. Its antigen has not been determined. No base qualities exist here, and no much larger clone lies one base off it.

Material for sequencing was blood. The TCR comes from a woman younger than 45 in good health. Recombination joined TRBV12-3 or TRBV12-4 with TRBJ2-1; the central 11 bases match TRBD2. Here the CDR3 is given as CASSTSGSPHNEQFF. The bases read TGTGCCAGCAGTACTAGCGGGAGTCCCCACAATGAGCAGTTCTTC.